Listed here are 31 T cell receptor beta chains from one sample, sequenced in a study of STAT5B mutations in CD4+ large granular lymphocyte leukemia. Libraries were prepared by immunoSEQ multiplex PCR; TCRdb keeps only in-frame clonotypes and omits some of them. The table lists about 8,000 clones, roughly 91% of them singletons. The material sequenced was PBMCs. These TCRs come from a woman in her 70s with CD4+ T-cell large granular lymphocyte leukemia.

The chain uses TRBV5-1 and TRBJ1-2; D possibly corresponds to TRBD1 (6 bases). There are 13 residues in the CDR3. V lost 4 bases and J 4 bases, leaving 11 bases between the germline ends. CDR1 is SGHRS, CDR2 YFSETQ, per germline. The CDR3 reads CASSPTGLYGYTF. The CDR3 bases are TGCGCCAGCAGCCCGACAGGCCTCTATGGCTACACCTTC.

The CDR3 sequence: CAWSVDRNSPLHF. The CDR3 DNA follows: TGTGCCTGGAGTGTAGACAGGAATTCACCCCTCCACTTT. The chain has TRBV30 and TRBJ1-6; D is perhaps TRBD1 (6 bases). Germline V gene sequence: CDR1 GTSNPN, CDR2 SVGIG (reference sequence). CDR3 length: 13 residues. Trimming took 0 bases from V and 7 from J, leaving 7 bases between them.

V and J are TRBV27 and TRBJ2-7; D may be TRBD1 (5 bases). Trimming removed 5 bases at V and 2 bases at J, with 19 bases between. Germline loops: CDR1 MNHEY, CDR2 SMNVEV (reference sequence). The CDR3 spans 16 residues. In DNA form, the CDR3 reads TGTGCCAGCAGTCCTAGGACGACAGCCGACACCTACGAGCAGTACTTC. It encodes CASSPRTTADTYEQYF.

DNA for the CDR3: TGTGCCAGTAGCCTGGACAGCCCTTCTACATACTATGGCTACACCTTC. The encoded protein is CASSLDSPSTYYGYTF. The chain links TRBV19 to TRBJ1-2, with a weak D call TRBD1 (6 bases). V lost 6 bases to trimming and J lost 3 bases, with 20 bases between them. Germline lookup yields CDR1 LNHDA and CDR2 SQIVND (reference sequence). The CDR3 length is 16 residues.

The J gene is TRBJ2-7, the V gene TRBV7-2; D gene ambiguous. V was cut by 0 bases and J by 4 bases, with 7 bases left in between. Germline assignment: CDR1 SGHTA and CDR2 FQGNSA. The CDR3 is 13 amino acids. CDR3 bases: TGTGCCAGCAGCTTAGCGTCCGTTTACGAGCAGTACTTC. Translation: CASSLASVYEQYF.

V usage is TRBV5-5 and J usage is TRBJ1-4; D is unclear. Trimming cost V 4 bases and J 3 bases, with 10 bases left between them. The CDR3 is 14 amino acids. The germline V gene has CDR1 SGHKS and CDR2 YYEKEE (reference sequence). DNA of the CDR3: TGTGCCAGCAGCGCCGCGTGGGCTAATGAAAAACTGTTTTTT. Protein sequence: CASSAAWANEKLFF.

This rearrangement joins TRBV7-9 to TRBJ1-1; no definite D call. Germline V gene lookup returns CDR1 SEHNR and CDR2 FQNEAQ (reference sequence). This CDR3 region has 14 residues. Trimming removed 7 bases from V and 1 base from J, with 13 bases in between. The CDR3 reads CASNSPGGNTEAFF. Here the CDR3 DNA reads TGTGCCAGCAACTCCCCGGGCGGGAACACTGAAGCTTTCTTT.

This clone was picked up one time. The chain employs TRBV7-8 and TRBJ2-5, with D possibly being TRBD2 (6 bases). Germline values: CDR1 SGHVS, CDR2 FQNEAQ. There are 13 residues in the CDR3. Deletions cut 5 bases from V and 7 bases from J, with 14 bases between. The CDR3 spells CASSPPVGGTQYF. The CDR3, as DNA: TGTGCCAGCAGCCCCCCGGTGGGGGGGACCCAGTACTTC.

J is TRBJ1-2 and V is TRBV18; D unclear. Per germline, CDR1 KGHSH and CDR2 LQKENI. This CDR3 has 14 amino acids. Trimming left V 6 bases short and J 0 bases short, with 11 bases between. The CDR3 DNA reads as TGTGCCAGCTCTGCGGGCCCTACTAACTATGGCTACACCTTC. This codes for CASSAGPTNYGYTF.

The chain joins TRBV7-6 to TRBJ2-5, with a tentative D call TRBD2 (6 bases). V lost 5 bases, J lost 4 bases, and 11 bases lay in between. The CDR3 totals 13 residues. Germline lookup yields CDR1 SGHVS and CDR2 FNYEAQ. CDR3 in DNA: TGTGCCAGCAGCCCTCTAGCGTCAGAGACCCAGTACTTC. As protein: CASSPLASETQYF.

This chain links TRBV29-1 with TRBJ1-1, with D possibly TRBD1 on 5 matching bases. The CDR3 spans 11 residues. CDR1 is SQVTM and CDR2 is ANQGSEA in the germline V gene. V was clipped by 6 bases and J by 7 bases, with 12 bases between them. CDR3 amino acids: CSVNRGGEAFF. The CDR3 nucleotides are TGCAGCGTGAATAGGGGTGGTGAAGCTTTCTTT.

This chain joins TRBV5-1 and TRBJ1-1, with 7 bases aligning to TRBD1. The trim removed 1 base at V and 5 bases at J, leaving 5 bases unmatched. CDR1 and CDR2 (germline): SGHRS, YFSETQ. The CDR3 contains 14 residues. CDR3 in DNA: TGCGCCAGCAGCTTGCGGACAGGAGGAACTGAAGCTTTCTTT. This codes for CASSLRTGGTEAFF.

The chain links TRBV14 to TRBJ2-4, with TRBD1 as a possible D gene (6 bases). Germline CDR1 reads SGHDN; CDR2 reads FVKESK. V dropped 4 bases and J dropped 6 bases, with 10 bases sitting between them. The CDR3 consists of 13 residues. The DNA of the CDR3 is TGTGCCAGCAGCCCGCAGGGGAGAAACATTCAGTACTTC. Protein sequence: CASSPQGRNIQYF.

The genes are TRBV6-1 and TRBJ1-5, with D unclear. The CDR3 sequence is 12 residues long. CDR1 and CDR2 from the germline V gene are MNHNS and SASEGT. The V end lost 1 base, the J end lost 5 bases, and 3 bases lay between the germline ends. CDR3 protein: CASSEVDQPQHF. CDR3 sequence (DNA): TGTGCCAGCAGTGAAGTGGATCAGCCCCAGCATTTT.

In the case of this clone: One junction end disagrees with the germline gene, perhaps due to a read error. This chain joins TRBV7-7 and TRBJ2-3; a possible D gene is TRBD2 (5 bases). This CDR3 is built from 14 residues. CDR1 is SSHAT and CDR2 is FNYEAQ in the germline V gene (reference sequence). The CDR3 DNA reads TGTGCTAGCAGCCGGATCGGACTGACAGATACGCAGTATTTT. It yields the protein CASSRIGLTDTQYF. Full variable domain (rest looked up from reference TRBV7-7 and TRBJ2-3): GAGVSQSPRYKVTKRGQDVTLRCDPISSHATLYWYQQALGQGPEFLTYFNYEAQPDKSGLPSDRFSAERPEGSISTLTIQRTEQRDSAMYRCASSRIGLTDTQYFGPGTRLTVL.

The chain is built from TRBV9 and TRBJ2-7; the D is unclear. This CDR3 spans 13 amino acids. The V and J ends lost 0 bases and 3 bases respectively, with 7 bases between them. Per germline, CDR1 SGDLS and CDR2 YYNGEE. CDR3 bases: TGTGCCAGCAGCGTAGGGATCTACTACGAGCAGTACTTC. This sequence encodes CASSVGIYYEQYF.

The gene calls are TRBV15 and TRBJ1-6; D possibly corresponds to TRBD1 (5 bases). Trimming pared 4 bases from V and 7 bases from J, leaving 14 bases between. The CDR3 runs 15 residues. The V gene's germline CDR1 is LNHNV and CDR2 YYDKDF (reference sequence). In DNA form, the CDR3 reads TGTGCCACCAGCACTGGGGGGAGTGGAAATTCACCCCTCCACTTT. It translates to CATSTGGSGNSPLHF.

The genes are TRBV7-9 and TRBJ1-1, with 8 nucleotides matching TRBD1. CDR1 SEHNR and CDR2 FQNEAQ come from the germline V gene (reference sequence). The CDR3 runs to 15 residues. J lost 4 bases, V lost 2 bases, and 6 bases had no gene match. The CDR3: CASSLPSQGATEAFF. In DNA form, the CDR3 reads TGTGCCAGCAGCTTACCCTCCCAGGGGGCCACTGAAGCTTTCTTT. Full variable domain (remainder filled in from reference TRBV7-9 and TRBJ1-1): DTGVSQNPRHKITKRGQNVTFRCDPISEHNRLYWYRQTLGQGPEFLTYFQNEAQLEKSRLLSDRFSAERPKGSFSTLEIQRTEQGDSAMYLCASSLPSQGATEAFFGQGTRLTVV.

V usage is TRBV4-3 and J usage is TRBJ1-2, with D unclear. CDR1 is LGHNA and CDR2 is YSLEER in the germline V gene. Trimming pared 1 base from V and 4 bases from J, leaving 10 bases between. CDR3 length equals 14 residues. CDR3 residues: CASSQAVVPYGYTF. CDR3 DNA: TGCGCCAGCAGCCAAGCGGTCGTCCCCTATGGCTACACCTTC.

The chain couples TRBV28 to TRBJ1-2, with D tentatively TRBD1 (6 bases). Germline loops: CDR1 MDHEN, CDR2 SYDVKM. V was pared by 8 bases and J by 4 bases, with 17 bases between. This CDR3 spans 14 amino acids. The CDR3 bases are TGTGCCAGCTTGGACAGCAGGGTGGTCTATGGCTACACCTTC. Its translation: CASLDSRVVYGYTF.

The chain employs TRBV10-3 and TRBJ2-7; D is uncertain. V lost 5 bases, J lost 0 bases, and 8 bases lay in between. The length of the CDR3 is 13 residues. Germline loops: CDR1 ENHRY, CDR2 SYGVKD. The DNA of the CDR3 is TGTGCCATCAGTCCCGAGCCCTCCTACGAGCAGTACTTC. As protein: CAISPEPSYEQYF.

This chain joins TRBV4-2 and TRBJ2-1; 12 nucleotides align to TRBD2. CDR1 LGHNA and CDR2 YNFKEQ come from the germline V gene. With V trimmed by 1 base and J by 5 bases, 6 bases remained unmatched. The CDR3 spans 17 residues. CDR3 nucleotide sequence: TGTGCCAGCAGCCAAGGACTAGCGGGGGAGAGGAACAATGAGCAGTTCTTC. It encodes CASSQGLAGERNNEQFF.

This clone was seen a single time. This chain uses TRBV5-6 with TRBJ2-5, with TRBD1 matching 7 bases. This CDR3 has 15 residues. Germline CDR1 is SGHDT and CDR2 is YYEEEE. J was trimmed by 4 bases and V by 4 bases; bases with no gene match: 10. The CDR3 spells CASSPPTGAGETQYF. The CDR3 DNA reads TGTGCCAGCAGCCCCCCCACAGGGGCTGGAGAGACCCAGTACTTC.

Here the CDR3 reads CASSQWTGENGYTF. The CDR3 coding sequence is TGTGCCAGCAGCCAATGGACAGGGGAGAATGGCTACACCTTC. The chain joins TRBV7-2 to TRBJ1-2; 9 bases fit TRBD1. Looked up from germline, CDR1 is SGHTA and CDR2 is FQGNSA. This CDR3 is built from 14 residues. Losses at the gene ends were 5 bases for V and 6 bases for J; bases not matched to a gene: 7. The full variable domain, its missing parts supplied by reference TRBV7-2 and TRBJ1-2, is GAGVSQSPSNKVTEKGKDVELRCDPISGHTALYWYRQSLGQGLEFLIYFQGNSAPDKSGLPSDRFSAERTGGSVSTLTIQRTQQEDSAVYLCASSQWTGENGYTFGSGTRLTVV.

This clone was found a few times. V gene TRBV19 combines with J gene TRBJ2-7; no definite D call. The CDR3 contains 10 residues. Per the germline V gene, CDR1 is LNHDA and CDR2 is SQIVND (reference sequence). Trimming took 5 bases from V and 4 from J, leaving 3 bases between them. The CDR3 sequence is CASSLYEQYF. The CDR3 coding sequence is TGTGCCAGTAGTTTGTACGAGCAGTACTTC.

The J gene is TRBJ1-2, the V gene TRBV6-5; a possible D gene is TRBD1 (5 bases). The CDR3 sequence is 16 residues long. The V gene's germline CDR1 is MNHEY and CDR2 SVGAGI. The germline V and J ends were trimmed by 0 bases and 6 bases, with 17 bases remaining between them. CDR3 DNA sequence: TGTGCCAGCAGTTACTCGGGACCCCGGGGAACGGATGGCTACACCTTC. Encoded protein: CASSYSGPRGTDGYTF.

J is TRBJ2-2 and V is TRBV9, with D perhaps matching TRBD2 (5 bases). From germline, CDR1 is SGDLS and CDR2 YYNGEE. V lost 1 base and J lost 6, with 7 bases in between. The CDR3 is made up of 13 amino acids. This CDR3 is CASSVTGAGELFF. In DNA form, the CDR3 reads TGTGCCAGCAGCGTAACCGGGGCCGGGGAGCTGTTTTTT. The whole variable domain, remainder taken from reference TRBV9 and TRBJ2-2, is DSGVTQTPKHLITATGQRVTLRCSPRSGDLSVYWYQQSLDQGLQFLIQYYNGEERAKGNILERFSAQQFPDLHSELNLSSLELGDSALYFCASSVTGAGELFFGEGSRLTVL.

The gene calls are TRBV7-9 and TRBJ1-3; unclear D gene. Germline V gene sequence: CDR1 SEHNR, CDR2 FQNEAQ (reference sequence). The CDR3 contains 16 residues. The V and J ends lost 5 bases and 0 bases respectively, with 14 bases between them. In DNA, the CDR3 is TGTGCCAGCAGCGGGGATTCCACTTACTCTGGAAACACCATATATTTT. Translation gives CASSGDSTYSGNTIYF.

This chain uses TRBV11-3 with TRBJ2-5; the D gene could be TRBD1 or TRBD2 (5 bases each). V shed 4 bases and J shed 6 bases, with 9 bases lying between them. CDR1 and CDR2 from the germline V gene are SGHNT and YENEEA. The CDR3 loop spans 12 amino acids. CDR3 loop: CASSSGTKTQYF. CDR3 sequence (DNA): TGTGCCAGCAGCTCAGGGACCAAGACCCAGTACTTC.

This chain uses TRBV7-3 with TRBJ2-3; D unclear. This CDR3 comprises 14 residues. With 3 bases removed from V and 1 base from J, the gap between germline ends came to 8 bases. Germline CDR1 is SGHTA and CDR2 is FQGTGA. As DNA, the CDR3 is TGTGCCAGCAGCTTGACCCAGGGCACAGATACGCAGTATTTT. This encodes CASSLTQGTDTQYF.

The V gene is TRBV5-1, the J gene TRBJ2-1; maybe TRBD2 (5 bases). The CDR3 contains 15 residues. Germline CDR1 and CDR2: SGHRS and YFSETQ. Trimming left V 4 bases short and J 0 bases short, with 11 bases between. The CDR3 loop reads CASSLMGSSYNEQFF. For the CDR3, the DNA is TGCGCCAGCAGCCTGATGGGGAGCTCCTACAATGAGCAGTTCTTC.